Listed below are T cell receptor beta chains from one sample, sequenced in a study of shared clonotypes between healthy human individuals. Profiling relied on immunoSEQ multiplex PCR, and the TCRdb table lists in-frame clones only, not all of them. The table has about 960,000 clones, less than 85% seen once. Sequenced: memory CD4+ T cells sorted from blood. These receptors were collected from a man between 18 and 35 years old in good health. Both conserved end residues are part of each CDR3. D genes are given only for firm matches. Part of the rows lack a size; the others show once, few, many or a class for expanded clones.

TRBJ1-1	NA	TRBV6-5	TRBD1	TGTGCCAGCAGGAGGGGACAGGGAGCGTACACTGAAGCTTTCTTT	CASRRGQGAYTEAFF
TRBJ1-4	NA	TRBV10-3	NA	TGTGCCAGCGGTGGAGGGGCTAATGAAAAACTGTTTTTT	CASGGGANEKLFF
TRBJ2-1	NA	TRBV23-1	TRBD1	TGCGCCAGCAACTATTGGACAGGGGCCACGGAATACAATGAGCAGTTCTTC	CASNYWTGATEYNEQFF
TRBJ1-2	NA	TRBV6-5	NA	TGTGCCAGCAGTCCCGGGGTCTATGGCTACACCTTC	CASSPGVYGYTF
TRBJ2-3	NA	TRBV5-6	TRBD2	TGTGCCAGCAGCTACAGACTAGCGGGGTCCCTCACAGATACGCAGTATTTT	CASSYRLAGSLTDTQYF
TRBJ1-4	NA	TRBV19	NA	TGTGCCAGTAGTGGCGTTACCTCGGATGAAAAACTGTTTTTT	CASSGVTSDEKLFF
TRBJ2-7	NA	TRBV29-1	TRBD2	TGCAGCGTTGGAGCCCGGGGGGGCCTGTCGGGAGAGCAGTACTTC	CSVGARGGLSGEQYF
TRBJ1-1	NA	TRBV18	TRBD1	TGTGCCAGCTCACCCCCCGGAGGGGGACAGCGGTTTCCGGCTTTCTTT	CASSPPGGGQRFPAFF
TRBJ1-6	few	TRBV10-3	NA	TGTGCCATCAGTGAGGTTTTAGGGTTGAATTCACCCCTCCACTTT	CAISEVLGLNSPLHF
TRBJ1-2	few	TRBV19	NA	TGTGCCAGTAGTCAAAATGTTAGACAGGCACGCGGCTACACCTTC	CASSQNVRQARGYTF
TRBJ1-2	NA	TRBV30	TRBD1	TGTGCCTGGACTACGGGACAGGGGATAGATGGCTACACCTTC	CAWTTGQGIDGYTF
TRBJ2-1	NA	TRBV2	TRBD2	TGTGCCAGCAGTGAAAGACTAGCGGGAGGTTCGTGTGAGCAGTTCTTC	CASSERLAGGSCEQFF
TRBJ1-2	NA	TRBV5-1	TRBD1	TGCGCCAGCAGCTCTCCGGGACAGGGATCCCGCTACACCTTC	CASSSPGQGSRYTF
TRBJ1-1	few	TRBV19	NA	TGTGCCAGTAGTATTAAGGGCCAGCCGAACACTGAAGCTTTCTTT	CASSIKGQPNTEAFF
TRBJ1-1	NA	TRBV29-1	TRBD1	TGCAGCGTTGACGCGCAGGGGGCTAGGGACACTGAAGCTTTCTTT	CSVDAQGARDTEAFF
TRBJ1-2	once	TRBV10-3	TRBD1	TGTGCCATCAAACCGGGACAGGCCAACTATGGCTACACCTTC	CAIKPGQANYGYTF
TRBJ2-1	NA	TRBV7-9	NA	TGTGCCAGCGTTGAGCTAACGGGGTCCTACAATGAGCAGTTCTTC	CASVELTGSYNEQFF
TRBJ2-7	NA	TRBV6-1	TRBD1	TGTGCCAGCAGTGAAATGGGACAGACCGAGCAGTACTTC	CASSEMGQTEQYF
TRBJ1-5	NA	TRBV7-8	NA	TGTGCCAGTGCCAGGGACAGCAATCAGCCCCAGCATTTT	CASARDSNQPQHF
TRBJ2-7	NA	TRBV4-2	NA	TGTGCCAGCAGCCAAGATGGGGACCCCTCCTACGAGCAGTACTTC	CASSQDGDPSYEQYF
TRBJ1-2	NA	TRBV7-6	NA	TGTGCCAGCAGCCCCGGACAAGAAGCTAACTATGGCTACACCTTC	CASSPGQEANYGYTF
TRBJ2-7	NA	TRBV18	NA	TGTGCCAGCTCACCACGAGACTACGAGCAGTACTTC	CASSPRDYEQYF
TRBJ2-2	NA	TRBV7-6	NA	TGTGCCAGCAGCTTAGGGGTGGGGGCGCCTGGCACCGGGGAGCTGTTTTTT	CASSLGVGAPGTGELFF